These 11 T cell receptor beta chains share one sample of origin, sequenced in a study of blood T cell repertoires in COVID-19 (TCRdb year 2020). Libraries were prepared through the immunoSEQ multiplex PCR assay. The table comes from immuneACCESS by way of TCRdb, which keeps in-frame sequences with V and J called. Part of the clones is missing from these tables; in studies checked, under half for an unresolved V gene and the rest for unknown reasons. For this sample there are roughly 400,000 clones; more than 75% appear just once. The biggest ten clones account for around 10% of the sample. The sequencing input was PBMCs or T cells enriched from blood (not recorded which). These receptors all stem from a woman aged 45-65 years who had recovered from COVID-19.

V is TRBV5-4 and J is TRBJ1-4; 9 nucleotides align to TRBD1. This CDR3 comprises 15 residues. Germline CDR1 and CDR2: SGHNT and YYREEE (reference sequence). With V trimmed by 4 bases and J by 7 bases, 8 bases remained unmatched. CDR3 in DNA: TGTGCCAGCAGCAACCCAACAGGGGGCGGTGAAAAACTGTTTTTT. Translated: CASSNPTGGGEKLFF. The full variable domain, completed using reference TRBV5-4 and TRBJ1-4, is ETGVTQSPTHLIKTRGQQVTLRCSSQSGHNTVSWYQQALGQGPQFIFQYYREEENGRGNFPPRFSGLQFPNYSSELNVNALELDDSALYLCASSNPTGGGEKLFFGSGTQLSVL.

This sequence joins TRBV7-9 and TRBJ1-2, with D tentatively TRBD1 (5 bases). V was trimmed by 1 base and J by 6 bases, leaving 9 bases between them. This CDR3 has 13 amino acids. CDR1 is SEHNR and CDR2 is FQNEAQ in the germline V gene (reference sequence). CDR3 residues: CASSLVQANGYTF. Written as DNA, the CDR3 is TGTGCCAGCAGCTTAGTACAGGCTAATGGCTACACCTTC.

The chain joins TRBV3-1 (or the pseudogene TRBV3-2) to TRBJ1-4; D is perhaps TRBD1 (6 bases). The CDR3 has 16 residues. V lost 2 bases and J lost 6, with 16 bases in between. Germline V gene sequence: CDR1 LGHDT, CDR2 YNNKEL (reference sequence). The chain's CDR3 is CASSQNLGRGDEKLFF. The DNA for the CDR3 is TGTGCCAGCAGCCAAAATCTCGGCAGGGGCGATGAAAAACTGTTTTTT.

The chain links TRBV10-2 to TRBJ2-1; 7 bases line up with TRBD1. V lost 0 bases, J lost 11 bases, and 10 bases stayed unmatched. CDR3 length: 15 residues. The germline V gene encodes CDR1 WSHSY and CDR2 SAAADI. CDR3 residues: CASSESGTATSKQFF. CDR3 nucleotides: TGCGCCAGCAGTGAGTCGGGGACAGCAACTTCGAAGCAGTTCTTC.

The rearrangement joins TRBV5-6 to TRBJ1-6, with D uncertain. V was pared by 6 bases and J by 5 bases, with 9 bases between. Germline V gene lookup returns CDR1 SGHDT and CDR2 YYEEEE. The CDR3 sequence is 13 residues long. The CDR3 nucleotides are TGTGCCAGCAACAGTCAGAATAATTCACCCCTCCACTTT. Translation gives CASNSQNNSPLHF. The full variable domain, its missing parts supplied by reference TRBV5-6 and TRBJ1-6, is DAGVTQSPTHLIKTRGQQVTLRCSPKSGHDTVSWYQQALGQGPQFIFQYYEEEERQRGNFPDRFSGHQFPNYSSELNVNALLLGDSALYLCASNSQNNSPLHFGNGTRLTVT.

V gene TRBV4-3 combines with J gene TRBJ2-7; D might be TRBD2 (5 bases). Trimming stripped 0 bases from V and 3 bases from J, with 6 bases between. This CDR3 has 13 residues. CDR1 and CDR2 from the germline V gene are LGHNA and YSLEER. In DNA, the CDR3 is TGCGCCAGCAGCCAAGAGGCGGGCTACGAGCAGTACTTC. Translating gives CASSQEAGYEQYF.

CDR3 in amino acids: CASSLLRNEKLFF. CDR3 bases: TGTGCCAGCAGCCTACTCAGGAATGAAAAACTGTTTTTT. The chain joins TRBV27 to TRBJ1-4; D is ambiguous. Germline assignment: CDR1 MNHEY and CDR2 SMNVEV (reference sequence). Trimming cost V 6 bases and J 5 bases, with 10 bases left between them. This CDR3 is built from 13 residues.

This clone has a single count. The genes are TRBV5-6 and TRBJ1-5; 10 bases fit TRBD1. The CDR3 runs to 15 residues. J was trimmed by 6 bases and V by 4 bases; bases with no gene match: 7. Germline V gene lookup returns CDR1 SGHDT and CDR2 YYEEEE. The CDR3 protein is CASSDDRGLSQPQHF. Written as DNA, the CDR3 is TGTGCCAGCAGCGACGACAGGGGGCTTAGTCAGCCCCAGCATTTT.

J is TRBJ2-7 and V is TRBV6-2 or TRBV6-3; 8 bases align to TRBD2. The trim removed 6 bases at V and 2 bases at J, leaving 12 bases unmatched. CDR1 MNHEY and CDR2 SVGEGT come from the germline V gene. The CDR3 contains 16 residues. CDR3 protein: CASSRSGGGRAYEQYF. The CDR3 DNA is TGTGCCAGCAGCCGAAGCGGGGGCGGGCGAGCCTACGAGCAGTACTTC.

The rearrangement joins TRBV27 to TRBJ1-1, with D possibly matching TRBD1 (6 bases). The V and J ends lost 5 bases and 4 bases respectively, with 11 bases between them. This CDR3 contains 13 residues. Germline CDR1 and CDR2: MNHEY and SMNVEV (reference sequence). The CDR3 here is CASSADRTTEAFF. CDR3 bases: TGTGCCAGCAGTGCCGACAGGACCACTGAAGCTTTCTTT.

The gene calls are TRBV6-2 or TRBV6-3 and TRBJ2-3; tentatively, D is TRBD2 (6 bases). CDR1 and CDR2 from the germline V gene are MNHEY and SVGEGT. The germline V and J ends were trimmed by 5 bases and 6 bases, with 15 bases remaining between them. This CDR3 is 14 amino acids long. Here the CDR3 reads CASSDGGPQDTQYF. The CDR3 bases are TGTGCCAGCAGTGACGGAGGGCCCCAGGATACGCAGTATTTT.